This TCR beta chain was found in a study of cytotoxic CD8 clonotypes in ibrutinib-treated CLL. This CDR3 region has 13 residues. Libraries were prepared by immunoSEQ multiplex PCR; TCRdb keeps only in-frame clonotypes and omits some of them. Seen here are 35,000 to 45,000 clones, over 55% observed once, and the top ten hold 16%. This clone was detected ten times or more. The antigen is unknown. Cryopreserved PBMCs yielded about 2 micrograms of genomic DNA for TCR beta libraries. Study results and limitations: Whereas clonality rose at ibrutinib response, it declined toward baseline at progression. Public clonotypes proved infrequent, and on treatment they shrank or remained steady. Baseline clonality exceeded age-matched healthy donors and tracked circulating CD8+ T-cell counts.

The chain uses TRBV21-1 and TRBJ2-2. TRBV21-1 corresponds to a pseudogene. The source material was PBMCs, sampled at disease progression, from a patient treated with ibrutinib. The receptor comes from a human donor with chronic lymphocytic leukemia. The DNA of the CDR3 is TGTGCCAGCAGCCCGATTTTCACCGGGGAGCTGTTTTTT. This sequence encodes CASSPIFTGELFF.